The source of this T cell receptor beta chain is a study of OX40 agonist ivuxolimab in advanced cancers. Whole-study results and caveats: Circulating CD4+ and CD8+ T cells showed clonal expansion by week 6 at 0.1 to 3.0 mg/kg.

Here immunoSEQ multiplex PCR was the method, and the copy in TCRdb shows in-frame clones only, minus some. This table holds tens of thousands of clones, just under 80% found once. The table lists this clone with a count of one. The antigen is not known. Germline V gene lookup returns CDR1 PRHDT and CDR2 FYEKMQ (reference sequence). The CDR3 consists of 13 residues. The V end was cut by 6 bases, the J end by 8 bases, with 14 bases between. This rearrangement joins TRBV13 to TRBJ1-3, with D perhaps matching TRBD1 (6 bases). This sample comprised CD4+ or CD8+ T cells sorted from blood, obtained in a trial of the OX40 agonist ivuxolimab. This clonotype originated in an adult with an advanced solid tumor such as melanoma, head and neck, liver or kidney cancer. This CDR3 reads CASSPGDRDTIYF. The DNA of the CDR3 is TGTGCCAGCAGTCCAGGGGATCGAGACACCATATATTTT. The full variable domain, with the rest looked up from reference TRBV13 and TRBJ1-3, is AAGVIQSPRHLIKEKRETATLKCYPIPRHDTVYWYQQGPGQDPQFLISFYEKMQSDKGSIPDRFSAQQFSDYHSELNMSSLELGDSALYFCASSPGDRDTIYFGEGSWLTVV.